This T cell receptor (beta chain) was identified in a study of blood T cell repertoires in COVID-19 (dated by TCRdb to 2018 to 2020). The study in broad terms: Samples covering the acute and convalescent phases of COVID-19 were provided by collaborators in the United States, Italy and Spain. The repertoires were made available in a free public database intended to serve as a resource for research on the immune response to SARS-CoV-2. The prospective study material was composed of cDNA or gDNA derived from T cells, B-cell-depleted T cells, or PBMCs. HLA class I and class II types, where available, came from metadata supplied by the sample provider rather than from assay-based typing. Samples were obtained from the ongoing ImmuneRACE study (first 160 participants) and from 1,254 subjects provided by 6 global collaborators. The dataset comprised deeply sampled blood TCRbeta repertoires from subjects exposed to, actively infected with, or recovered from COVID-19. A de-identified subject ID, COVID-19 status, age in years and sex were almost always included in the sample metadata. What the research found in general, with its limitations: How much clinical and demographic metadata was included differed by source and by participant, and the metadata was provided uncurated.

TCRbeta CDR3 regions were amplified from genomic DNA by means of the immunoSEQ Assay, a bias-controlled multiplex PCR. As for how the authors treated the data: The number of nucleated cells in each sample was estimated by amplification of reference gene primers within the assay. Sequence reads were collapsed and filtered to measure the absolute abundance of every unique TCRbeta CDR3 rearrangement. For each sample, productive Simpson clonality was calculated as the square root of Simpson's diversity index over productive rearrangements. TCRdb limited this immuneACCESS table to in-frame rearrangements with V and J called. A share of clones is missing; checked studies link under half to unresolved V genes, and the rest is unexplained. The V and J calls and clone size come from that table; D and trimming were worked out from the DNA. A total of around 320,000 clones appear in this sample, nearly 90% of them only once. Approximately 4.5% of the sample is taken by the ten largest.

Participants in the prospective study were aged 18 to 89 years, lived in 20 to 25 United States geographic areas, and enrolled through a virtual design. In the prospective study, cohorts were assigned on the basis of participant-reported clinical history obtained from a screening survey and a study questionnaire. In the prospective study, whole blood, serum and a nasopharyngeal or oropharyngeal swab were collected from each participant by mobile phlebotomists. Additional blood draws and questionnaires over a roughly two-month period could optionally be provided by prospective study participants. Before DNA extraction, blood samples from the prospective study were shipped at room temperature or frozen. This clone has more than one count but fewer than ten. The clone's antigen remains unknown. Per-nucleotide qualities are absent, and no much larger clonotype sits a single base away. CDR1 MNHEY and CDR2 SVGAGI were looked up in the germline V gene. V ends up 0 bases short and J 8 bases short, with an unmatched junction base count of 4. The cysteine opens and the phenylalanine closes a CDR3 of 14 amino acids. The retained sequence is limited to the CDR3, 42 bases, with the frame set at the first base.

The sequence joins TRBV6-5 to TRBJ1-2; the central 9 bases match TRBD1. The sequencing sample was made of PBMCs or T cells enriched from blood (not recorded which). This sequence originates from a woman between 18 and 29 years old with acute COVID-19. The CDR3 amino acid sequence is: CASSYSGQGEGYTF. The sequenced DNA is TGTGCCAGCAGTTACTCGGGACAGGGTGAAGGCTACACCTTC.